One T cell receptor beta chain is described in this entry. Its target is not known. This specimen belongs to a study of T-cell reconstitution after alpha-beta-depleted transplantation in children. Study-level results: Some patients showed high day-60 TCRbeta diversity, which derived from surviving recipient T cells and thymic progenitors. The authors attributed T-cell counts and diversity one year after transplant mostly to newly produced T cells.

The CDR3 contains 18 residues. Trimming cost V 0 bases and J 0 bases, with 12 bases left between them. The germline V gene has CDR1 MNHEY and CDR2 SVGAGI. Unique molecular identifiers featured in how the TCRbeta library was prepared. TCRdb independently ran MiXCR on the PCR reads; one entry per CDR3 protein. The sample lists 300,000 to 400,000 distinct CDR3 sequences; roughly 25% were seen once. Sequenced material: PBMCs, mostly from graft donor cells, taken 180 days after TCRalphabeta/CD19-depleted stem cell transplant. This TCR was recovered from a male patient aged 10 to 17 who had a stem cell transplant for acute lymphoblastic leukemia, so the T cells may come from the graft donor. This sequence joins TRBV6-5 and TRBJ2-6, with D possibly matching TRBD2 (5 bases). The CDR3 DNA reads TGTGCCAGCAGTTACTCGTCGGGGTACGCCTCTGGGGCCAACGTCCTGACTTTC. This encodes CASSYSSGYASGANVLTF.